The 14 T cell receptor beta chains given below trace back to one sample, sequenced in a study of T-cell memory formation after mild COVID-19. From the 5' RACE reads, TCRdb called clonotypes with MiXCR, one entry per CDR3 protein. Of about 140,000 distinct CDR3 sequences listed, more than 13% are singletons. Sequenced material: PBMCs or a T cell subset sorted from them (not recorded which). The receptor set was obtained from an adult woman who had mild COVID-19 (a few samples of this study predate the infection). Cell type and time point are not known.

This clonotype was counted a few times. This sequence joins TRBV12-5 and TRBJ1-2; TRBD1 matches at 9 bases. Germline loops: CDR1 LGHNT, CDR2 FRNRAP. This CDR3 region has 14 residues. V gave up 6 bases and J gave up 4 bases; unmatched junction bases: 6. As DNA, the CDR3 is TGTGCTAGTGGACGGACAGGGGCCGGCTATGGCTACACCTTC. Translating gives CASGRTGAGYGYTF.

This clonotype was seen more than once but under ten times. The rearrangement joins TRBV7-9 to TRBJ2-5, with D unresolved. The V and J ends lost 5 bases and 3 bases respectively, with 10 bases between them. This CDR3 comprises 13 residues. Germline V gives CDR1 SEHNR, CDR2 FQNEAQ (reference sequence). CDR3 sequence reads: CASSPYTEETQYF. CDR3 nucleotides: TGTGCCAGCAGCCCCTACACCGAAGAGACCCAGTACTTC.

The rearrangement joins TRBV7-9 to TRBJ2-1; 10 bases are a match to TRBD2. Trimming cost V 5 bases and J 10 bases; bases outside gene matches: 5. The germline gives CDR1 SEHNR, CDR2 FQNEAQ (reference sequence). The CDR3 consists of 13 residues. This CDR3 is CASSEGTSEEQFF. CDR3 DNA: TGTGCCAGCAGCGAGGGGACTAGCGAAGAGCAGTTCTTC.

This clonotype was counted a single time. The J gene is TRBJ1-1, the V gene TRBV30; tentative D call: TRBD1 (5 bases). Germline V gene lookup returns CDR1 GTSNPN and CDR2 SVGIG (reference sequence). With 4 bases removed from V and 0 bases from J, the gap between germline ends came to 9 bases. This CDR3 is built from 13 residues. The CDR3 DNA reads TGTGCCTGGAACACAGGTCTGAACACTGAAGCTTTCTTT. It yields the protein CAWNTGLNTEAFF.

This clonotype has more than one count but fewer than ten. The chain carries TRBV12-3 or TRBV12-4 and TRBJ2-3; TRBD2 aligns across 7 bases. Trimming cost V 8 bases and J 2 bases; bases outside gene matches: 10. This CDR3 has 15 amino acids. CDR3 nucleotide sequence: TGTGCCAGCCTCGGCTTGAGCGGGGACACAGATACGCAGTATTTT. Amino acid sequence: CASLGLSGDTDTQYF.

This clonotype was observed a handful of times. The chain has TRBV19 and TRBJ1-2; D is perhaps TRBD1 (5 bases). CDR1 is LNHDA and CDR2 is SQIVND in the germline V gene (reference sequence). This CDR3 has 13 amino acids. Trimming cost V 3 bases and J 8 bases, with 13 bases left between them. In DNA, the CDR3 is TGTGCCAGTAGTATGCGGGACGAGACCGGCTACACCTTC. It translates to CASSMRDETGYTF.

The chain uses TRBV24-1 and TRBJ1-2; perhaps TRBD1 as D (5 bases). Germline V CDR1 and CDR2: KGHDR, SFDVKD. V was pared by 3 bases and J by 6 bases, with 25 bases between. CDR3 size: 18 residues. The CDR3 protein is CATSDAGTVTPYSDGYTF. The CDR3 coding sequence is TGTGCCACCAGTGATGCCGGGACCGTGACTCCCTATAGTGATGGCTACACCTTC.

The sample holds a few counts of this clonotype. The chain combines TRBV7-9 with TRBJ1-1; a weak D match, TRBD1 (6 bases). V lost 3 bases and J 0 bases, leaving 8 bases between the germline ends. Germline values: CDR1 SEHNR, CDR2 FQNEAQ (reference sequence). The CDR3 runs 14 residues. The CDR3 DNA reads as TGTGCCAGCAGCTTCCCAGGGGTGAACACTGAAGCTTTCTTT. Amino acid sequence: CASSFPGVNTEAFF. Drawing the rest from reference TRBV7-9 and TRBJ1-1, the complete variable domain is DTGVSQNPRHKITKRGQNVTFRCDPISEHNRLYWYRQTLGQGPEFLTYFQNEAQLEKSRLLSDRFSAERPKGSFSTLEIQRTEQGDSAMYLCASSFPGVNTEAFFGQGTRLTVV.

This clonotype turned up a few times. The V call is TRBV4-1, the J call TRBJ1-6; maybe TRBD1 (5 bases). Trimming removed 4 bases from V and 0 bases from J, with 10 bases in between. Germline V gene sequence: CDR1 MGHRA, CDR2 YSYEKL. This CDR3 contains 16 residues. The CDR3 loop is CASSPVQVSYNSPLHF. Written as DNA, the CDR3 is TGCGCCAGCAGCCCAGTACAGGTCTCCTATAATTCACCCCTCCACTTT.

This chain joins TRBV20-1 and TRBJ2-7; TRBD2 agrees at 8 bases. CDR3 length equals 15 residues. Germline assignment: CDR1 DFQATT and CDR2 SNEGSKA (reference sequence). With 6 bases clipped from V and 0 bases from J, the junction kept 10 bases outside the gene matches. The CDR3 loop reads CSAPKLADNSYEQYF. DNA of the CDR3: TGCAGTGCGCCCAAACTAGCGGACAACTCCTACGAGCAGTACTTC.

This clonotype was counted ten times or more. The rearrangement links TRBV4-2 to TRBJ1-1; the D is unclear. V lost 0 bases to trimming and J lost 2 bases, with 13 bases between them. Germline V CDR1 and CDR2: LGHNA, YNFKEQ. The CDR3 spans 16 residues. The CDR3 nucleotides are TGTGCCAGCAGCCAAGATTGGTCAAGCCTAAACACTGAAGCTTTCTTT. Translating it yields CASSQDWSSLNTEAFF.

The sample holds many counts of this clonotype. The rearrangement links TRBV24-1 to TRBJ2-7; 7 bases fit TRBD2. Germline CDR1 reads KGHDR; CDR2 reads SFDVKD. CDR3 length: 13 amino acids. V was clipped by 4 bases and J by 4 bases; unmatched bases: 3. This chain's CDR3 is CATSDPGGYEQYF. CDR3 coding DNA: TGTGCCACCAGTGACCCCGGGGGGTACGAGCAGTACTTC.

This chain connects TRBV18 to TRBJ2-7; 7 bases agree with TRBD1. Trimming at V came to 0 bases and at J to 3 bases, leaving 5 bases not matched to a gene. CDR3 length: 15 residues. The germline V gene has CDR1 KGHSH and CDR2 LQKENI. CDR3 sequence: CASSPPGQTNYEQYF. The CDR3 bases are TGTGCCAGCTCACCACCGGGACAGACGAACTACGAGCAGTACTTC.

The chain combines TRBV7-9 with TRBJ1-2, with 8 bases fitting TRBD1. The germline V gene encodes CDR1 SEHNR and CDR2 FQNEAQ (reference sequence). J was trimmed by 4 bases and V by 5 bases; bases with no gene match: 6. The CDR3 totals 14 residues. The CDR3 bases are TGTGCCAGCAGCCAGTCGGGACAGGTCTATGGCTACACCTTC. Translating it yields CASSQSGQVYGYTF.